These T cell receptor beta chains were read from a single sample in a study of CD8+ T cells in alopecia areata. Profiled with immunoSEQ multiplex PCR; TCRdb holds only in-frame clones, not every one. This table has approximately 150,000 clones, approximately 52% appearing once. Sequencing was performed on CD4+ T cells sorted from blood, taken between weeks 55 and 65, from a patient treated with tofacitinib. These receptors came from a human donor with alopecia areata. Both conserved end residues are part of each CDR3. The order of the fields is clone size, D gene, V gene, J gene, CDR3 protein, CDR3 DNA. A D gene is named only where the DNA matches it firmly. Clone size is given for some rows only: seen once, a few or many times, or a class if the clone is expanded.

clone_size: once
d_call: NA
v_call: TRBV4-1
j_call: TRBJ1-4
cdr3_aa: CASSHPGRGSTNEKLFF
cdr3_nt: TGCGCCAGCAGCCACCCGGGACGGGGGTCAACTAATGAAAAACTGTTTTTT

clone_size: once
d_call: TRBD1
v_call: TRBV25-1
j_call: TRBJ1-2
cdr3_aa: CASSVAGTGGGYTF
cdr3_nt: TGTGCCAGCAGTGTCGCCGGGACAGGGGGCGGCTACACCTTC

clone_size: NA
d_call: NA
v_call: TRBV6-1
j_call: TRBJ1-6
cdr3_aa: CASSEGQGSSYNSPLHF
cdr3_nt: TGTGCCAGCAGTGAAGGTCAGGGAAGCTCCTATAATTCACCCCTCCACTTT

clone_size: few
d_call: NA
v_call: TRBV6-6
j_call: TRBJ1-5
cdr3_aa: CASSYSRLSNQPQHF
cdr3_nt: TGTGCCAGCAGTTACTCGAGGCTTAGCAATCAGCCCCAGCATTTT

clone_size: NA
d_call: NA
v_call: TRBV2
j_call: TRBJ2-7
cdr3_aa: CASTLQDYEQYF
cdr3_nt: TGTGCCAGCACACTGCAAGACTACGAGCAGTACTTC

clone_size: NA
d_call: NA
v_call: TRBV5-1
j_call: TRBJ1-1
cdr3_aa: CASSAGGAGPEAFF
cdr3_nt: TGCGCCAGCAGCGCCGGGGGCGCGGGGCCTGAAGCTTTCTTT

clone_size: NA
d_call: NA
v_call: TRBV29-1
j_call: TRBJ2-5
cdr3_aa: CSESLVGETQYF
cdr3_nt: TGCAGCGAGAGCCTGGTGGGGGAGACCCAGTACTTC

clone_size: NA
d_call: TRBD2
v_call: TRBV29-1
j_call: TRBJ2-5
cdr3_aa: CSVVGTHLWGGETQYF
cdr3_nt: TGCAGCGTTGTTGGTACCCACCTATGGGGGGGAGAGACCCAGTACTTC

clone_size: NA
d_call: NA
v_call: TRBV5-1
j_call: TRBJ1-1
cdr3_aa: CASSLAGTREGEAFF
cdr3_nt: TGCGCCAGCAGCCTGGCCGGGACGAGAGAAGGTGAAGCTTTCTTT

clone_size: few
d_call: NA
v_call: TRBV29-1
j_call: TRBJ1-1
cdr3_aa: CSVVRQELEAFF
cdr3_nt: TGCAGCGTTGTAAGACAGGAACTAGAAGCTTTCTTT

clone_size: NA
d_call: NA
v_call: TRBV5-8
j_call: TRBJ2-3
cdr3_aa: CASSLAVAISPDTQYF
cdr3_nt: TGTGCCAGCAGCTTGGCGGTTGCTATCTCCCCAGATACGCAGTATTTT

clone_size: few
d_call: NA
v_call: TRBV30
j_call: TRBJ1-3
cdr3_aa: CAWETQHGNTIYF
cdr3_nt: TGTGCCTGGGAAACACAGCATGGAAACACCATATATTTT

clone_size: NA
d_call: NA
v_call: TRBV30
j_call: TRBJ2-2
cdr3_aa: CAWTLDTPNTGELFF
cdr3_nt: TGTGCCTGGACTCTGGACACTCCGAACACCGGGGAGCTGTTTTTT

clone_size: NA
d_call: NA
v_call: TRBV5-1
j_call: TRBJ2-5
cdr3_aa: CASSIPSRETQYF
cdr3_nt: TGCGCCAGCAGTATTCCTAGCCGAGAGACCCAGTACTTC

clone_size: NA
d_call: TRBD1
v_call: TRBV7-8
j_call: TRBJ1-1
cdr3_aa: CASSTGGRGTEAFF
cdr3_nt: TGTGCCAGCAGTACAGGGGGCAGGGGCACTGAAGCTTTCTTT

clone_size: NA
d_call: TRBD1
v_call: TRBV6-5
j_call: TRBJ1-2
cdr3_aa: CASRDRERMNGYTF
cdr3_nt: TGTGCCAGCAGGGACAGGGAAAGAATGAATGGCTACACCTTC